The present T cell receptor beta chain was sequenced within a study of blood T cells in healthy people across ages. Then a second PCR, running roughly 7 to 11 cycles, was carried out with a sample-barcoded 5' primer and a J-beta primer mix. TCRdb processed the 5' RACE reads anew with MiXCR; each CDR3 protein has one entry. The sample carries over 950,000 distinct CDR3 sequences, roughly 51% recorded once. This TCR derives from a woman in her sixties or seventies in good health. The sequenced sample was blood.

CDR3 DNA: TGTGCCAGCAACGCGGCGACGGGCCTAGCGGGGGCCCTGTACTTC. This sequence encodes CASNAATGLAGALYF. The rearrangement links TRBV14 to TRBJ2-5, with TRBD2 matching 10 bases. The CDR3 runs to 15 residues. The germline V gene has CDR1 SGHDN and CDR2 FVKESK. With V trimmed by 7 bases and J by 13 bases, 18 bases remained unmatched.